This entry lists 30 T cell receptor beta chains sequenced from one sample in a study of identical twins. TCRdb recomputed calls from the 5' RACE reads with MiXCR, one row per CDR3 protein. The data contain 600,000 to 700,000 distinct CDR3 sequences, 20% to 25% of them seen just once; the ten biggest clones take up about 4.5%. These data also featured in a second study, about T cells expressing NK-cell markers.

Specimen: PBMCs. The receptors stem from a woman aged 18-29 years in good health.

This clonotype was seen ten or more times. The chain couples TRBV6-1 to TRBJ1-1; D is ambiguous. V was trimmed by 2 bases and J by 6 bases, leaving 10 bases between them. The CDR3 runs 13 residues. Germline-derived CDR1 and CDR2 are MNHNS and SASEGT. The CDR3 reads CASSEKRFSEAFF. CDR3 nucleotides: TGTGCCAGCAGTGAAAAGAGGTTTTCTGAAGCTTTCTTT.

This clonotype was observed a handful of times. This chain links TRBV12-3 or TRBV12-4 with TRBJ2-1; a weak D match, TRBD2 (6 bases). V lost 8 bases to trimming and J lost 7 bases, with 12 bases between them. The CDR3 runs 12 residues. DNA of the CDR3: TGTGCCAGCGCGGTCCGGGGGAATGAGCAGTTCTTC. Amino acids: CASAVRGNEQFF.

This clonotype has a handful of counts. The chain joins TRBV12-3 or TRBV12-4 to TRBJ1-1; no firm D call. V gave up 1 base and J gave up 1 base, with 10 bases separating them. The CDR3 covers 15 residues. The CDR3 DNA reads TGTGCCAGCAGTTTAGTCGGCAGAGGGAACACTGAAGCTTTCTTT. This sequence encodes CASSLVGRGNTEAFF.

This clonotype was counted between two and nine times. The chain links TRBV20-1 to TRBJ2-1; D uncertain. This CDR3 has 12 amino acids. CDR1 and CDR2 from the germline V gene are DFQATT and SNEGSKA (reference sequence). Deletions cut 1 base from V and 7 bases from J, with 8 bases between. The CDR3 nucleotides read TGCAGTGCTAGAGGATCCGTAAATGAGCAGTTCTTC. Its protein product is CSARGSVNEQFF.

This clonotype was recorded many times. The genes are TRBV24-1 and TRBJ2-1; 7 nucleotides line up with TRBD2. J lost 8 bases, V lost 3 bases, and 9 bases had no gene match. In germline, CDR1 is KGHDR, CDR2 SFDVKD. The CDR3 runs to 15 residues. The CDR3 sequence: CATSDGGRGTDEQFF. CDR3 DNA: TGTGCCACCAGTGATGGGGGGAGGGGCACAGATGAGCAGTTCTTC.

This clonotype was observed a few times. The chain joins TRBV7-9 to TRBJ2-3; D call uncertain. The CDR3 spans 17 residues. Between the trimmed V and J ends, which lost 5 bases and 0 bases, there was a span of 18 bases. Per the germline V gene, CDR1 is SEHNR and CDR2 is FQNEAQ (reference sequence). CDR3 nucleotide sequence: TGTGCCAGCAGCCCCCCTCCGGCCGGGTTTAGCACAGATACGCAGTATTTT. Its protein product is CASSPPPAGFSTDTQYF.

The CDR3 region is CATSRGQGGLNYGYTF. CDR3 in DNA: TGTGCCACCAGCAGAGGACAGGGTGGACTTAACTATGGCTACACCTTC. The V and J genes are TRBV15 and TRBJ1-2; 7 nucleotides agree with TRBD1. Germline CDR1 is LNHNV and CDR2 is YYDKDF (reference sequence). V gave up 1 base and J gave up 1 base; unmatched junction bases: 6. The CDR3 is 16 amino acids.

V usage is TRBV15 and J usage is TRBJ2-1; no reliable D call. Germline loops: CDR1 LNHNV, CDR2 YYDKDF (reference sequence). This CDR3 region has 16 residues. Trimming shortened V by 1 base and J by 6 bases, and 16 bases separated the two germline ends. CDR3 sequence reads: CATSRGGKISPNEQFF. CDR3 sequence (DNA): TGTGCCACCAGCAGAGGCGGAAAGATCTCGCCCAATGAGCAGTTCTTC. The full variable domain, its missing parts supplied by reference TRBV15 and TRBJ2-1, is DAMVIQNPRYQVTQFGKPVTLSCSQTLNHNVMYWYQQKSSQAPKLLFHYYDKDFNNEADTPDNFQSRRPNTSFCFLDIRSPGLGDTAMYLCATSRGGKISPNEQFFGPGTRLTVL.

This clonotype was picked up a small number of times. V usage is TRBV10-3 and J usage is TRBJ1-5; 7 bases match TRBD1. This CDR3 has 15 residues. Losses at the gene ends were 3 bases for V and 4 bases for J; bases not matched to a gene: 6. The germline V gene encodes CDR1 ENHRY and CDR2 SYGVKD. For the CDR3, the DNA is TGTGCCATCAGTGAAAGTACACAGGGGAATCAGCCCCAGCATTTT. Residues: CAISESTQGNQPQHF.

This clonotype has at least ten counts. The chain has TRBV15 and TRBJ2-3; tentatively, D is TRBD2 (6 bases). Germline CDR1 and CDR2: LNHNV and YYDKDF (reference sequence). The CDR3 spans 13 residues. V was clipped by 5 bases and J by 6 bases, with 12 bases between them. CDR3 sequence: CATSLGLSDTQYF. CDR3 nucleotide sequence: TGTGCCACCAGCCTGGGACTTTCGGATACGCAGTATTTT.

This chain links TRBV29-1 with TRBJ2-2, with D hard to call. The V gene lost 7 bases and the J gene lost 5 bases, with 14 bases spanning the gap. Looked up from germline, CDR1 is SQVTM and CDR2 is ANQGSEA. The CDR3 length is 13 residues. CDR3: CSAARSGTGELFF. As DNA, the CDR3 is TGCAGCGCGGCGAGGAGTGGTACCGGGGAGCTGTTTTTT.

The sample holds one count of this clonotype. The V and J genes are TRBV27 and TRBJ1-6, with 7 bases identical to TRBD1. The germline V gene has CDR1 MNHEY and CDR2 SMNVEV (reference sequence). The junction had 13 bases not matched to a gene; V was cut back by 7 bases and J by 10 bases. This CDR3 is built from 15 residues. The CDR3, as DNA: TGTGCCAGCACAACAGGGGCCCCCCGGGACTCACCCCTCCACTTT. Residues: CASTTGAPRDSPLHF.

This clonotype showed up many times. The chain combines TRBV7-3 with TRBJ1-2; the D gene is possibly TRBD1 (6 bases). Trimming removed 6 bases from V and 7 bases from J, with 15 bases in between. CDR1 SGHTA and CDR2 FQGTGA come from the germline V gene. CDR3 length: 13 amino acids. The CDR3 protein is CASSQQGLGGYTF. CDR3 nucleotide sequence: TGTGCCAGCAGTCAACAGGGATTGGGTGGCTACACCTTC.

The chain couples TRBV5-1 to TRBJ1-1; D not resolved. This CDR3 has 17 amino acids. From germline, CDR1 is SGHRS and CDR2 YFSETQ. V gave up 3 bases and J gave up 1 base, with 19 bases separating them. The CDR3 nucleotides are TGCGCCAGCAGCTCACTTGGGTGGGAGGCCTCGAACACTGAAGCTTTCTTT. The encoded protein is CASSSLGWEASNTEAFF.

This clonotype has a handful of counts. V and J are TRBV10-3 and TRBJ1-1; tentatively, D is TRBD1 (5 bases). The CDR3 runs to 15 residues. V lost 1 base and J 3 bases, leaving 12 bases between the germline ends. Per germline, CDR1 ENHRY and CDR2 SYGVKD. CDR3 region: CAISEYVVTDTEAFF. The CDR3 DNA reads as TGTGCCATCAGTGAGTATGTCGTGACAGACACTGAAGCTTTCTTT.

The gene calls are TRBV5-1 and TRBJ2-7; possible D gene TRBD2, 5 bases. CDR1 SGHRS and CDR2 YFSETQ come from the germline V gene. This CDR3 region has 15 residues. V gave up 0 bases and J gave up 4 bases, with 14 bases separating them. CDR3 nucleotide sequence: TGCGCCAGCAGCTTGGCGGGGTCACCCATTTACGAGCAGTACTTC. It yields the protein CASSLAGSPIYEQYF. The variable domain in full, with the rest retrieved from reference TRBV5-1 and TRBJ2-7, is KAGVTQTPRYLIKTRGQQVTLSCSPISGHRSVSWYQQTPGQGLQFLFEYFSETQRNKGNFPGRFSGRQFSNSRSEMNVSTLELGDSALYLCASSLAGSPIYEQYFGPGTRLTVT.

The chain is built from TRBV5-1 and TRBJ1-1; D may be TRBD1 (5 bases). The CDR3 contains 13 residues. V lost 5 bases, J lost 1 base, and 9 bases lay in between. CDR1 SGHRS and CDR2 YFSETQ come from the germline V gene. The chain's CDR3 is CASRFRANTEAFF. In DNA, the CDR3 is TGCGCCAGCAGGTTCAGGGCGAACACTGAAGCTTTCTTT.

This clonotype was seen repeatedly, ten times or more. This chain uses TRBV5-1 with TRBJ1-2; D ambiguous. CDR3 size: 14 residues. The V end was cut by 0 bases, the J end by 7 bases, with 13 bases between. The germline CDR1 and CDR2 sequences are SGHRS and YFSETQ. CDR3 DNA: TGCGCCAGCAGCTTGGCCGCCAGCCTCGGTGGCTACACCTTC. It specifies CASSLAASLGGYTF.

This clonotype showed up just a few times. The chain uses TRBV20-1 and TRBJ2-3, with D possibly being TRBD1 or TRBD2 (5 bases each). Deletions cut 5 bases from V and 6 bases from J, with 15 bases between. Germline V gene lookup returns CDR1 DFQATT and CDR2 SNEGSKA (reference sequence). CDR3 length: 13 amino acids. The CDR3 DNA follows: TGCAGTGCTCAGTGGGGGAACGTCGATACGCAGTATTTT. It translates to CSAQWGNVDTQYF.

J is TRBJ2-1 and V is TRBV20-1; 9 bases match TRBD1. Germline V gives CDR1 DFQATT, CDR2 SNEGSKA (reference sequence). The CDR3 loop spans 13 amino acids. J gave up 9 bases and V 2 bases, and 5 bases lay outside the gene matches. The CDR3 DNA reads as TGCAGTGCTAGAAGAACAGGGGGCTTTGAGCAGTTCTTC. The encoded protein is CSARRTGGFEQFF.

The CDR3 coding sequence is TGTGCTAGTGCTCTGGAGAGGGCTAGCGGGGTAATAAACACCGGGGAGCTGTTTTTT. Encoded protein: CASALERASGVINTGELFF. The chain recombines TRBV12-5 with TRBJ2-2, with 9 positions matching TRBD2. V was clipped by 7 bases and J by 2 bases; unmatched bases: 17. Germline V gives CDR1 LGHNT, CDR2 FRNRAP. This CDR3 has 19 residues.

This clonotype was counted only a few times. V is TRBV10-3 and J is TRBJ2-1; TRBD2 matches at 11 bases. Per germline, CDR1 ENHRY and CDR2 SYGVKD. The CDR3 covers 14 residues. V gave up 4 bases and J gave up 6 bases; unmatched junction bases: 2. DNA of the CDR3: TGTGCCATCAGTGGGGGACTAGCGGTCAATGAGCAGTTCTTC. Protein: CAISGGLAVNEQFF.

This clonotype was detected ten times or more. Its ends do not fully match the called genes, so a read error is possible. The gene calls are TRBV20-1 and TRBJ2-5; TRBD2 agrees at 7 bases. There are 19 residues in the CDR3. The germline V gene encodes CDR1 DFQATT and CDR2 SNEGSKA (reference sequence). CDR3 nucleotide sequence: TGCAGTGCTAGAGATCAAATGGGGCGGGAGAGTAGGAGCCAAAAGACCCAGTACTTC. Protein: CSARDQMGRESRSQKTQYF.

This clonotype came up a few times. CDR3 in amino acids: CASSWQGASNEQFF. The CDR3 region has the DNA TGTGCCAGCAGTTGGCAGGGGGCGTCCAATGAGCAGTTCTTC. The chain carries TRBV12-3 or TRBV12-4 and TRBJ2-1; 8 bases map to TRBD1. V trimming: 4 bases; J trimming: 6 bases; junction bases outside the gene matches: 5. The length of the CDR3 is 14 residues.

This clonotype turned up a few times. The chain is built from TRBV9 and TRBJ2-1; tentative D call: TRBD2 (6 bases). The germline CDR1 and CDR2 sequences are SGDLS and YYNGEE. The V end lost 0 bases, the J end lost 8 bases, and 9 bases lay between the germline ends. CDR3 length equals 13 residues. CDR3 amino acids: CASSVGGGDEQFF. CDR3 nucleotide sequence: TGTGCCAGCAGCGTAGGTGGAGGGGATGAGCAGTTCTTC. The whole variable domain, remainder taken from reference TRBV9 and TRBJ2-1, is DSGVTQTPKHLITATGQRVTLRCSPRSGDLSVYWYQQSLDQGLQFLIQYYNGEERAKGNILERFSAQQFPDLHSELNLSSLELGDSALYFCASSVGGGDEQFFGPGTRLTVL.

This clonotype appeared a few times. J is TRBJ2-1 and V is TRBV21-1; no check of the table's D call, TRBD2, against the DNA was made. TRBV21-1 is annotated as a pseudogene. The length of the CDR3 is 17 residues. The CDR3 DNA reads TGTGCCGGACCCGGGACTAGCGGCACAGCAATCTCCAATGAGCAGTTCTTC. Encoded protein: CAGPGTSGTAISNEQFF.

This chain links TRBV5-1 with TRBJ2-5; 7 bases agree with TRBD1. The V segment lost 4 bases and the J segment 5 bases; nucleotides outside the gene matches: 11. CDR3 length: 15 residues. Germline V lookup: CDR1 SGHRS, CDR2 YFSETQ. The CDR3 region is CASSAATKTGETQYF. CDR3 DNA: TGCGCCAGCAGCGCGGCGACTAAGACAGGGGAGACCCAGTACTTC.

The genes are TRBV29-1 and TRBJ1-1, with D unresolved. The CDR3 has 13 residues. V lost 8 bases, J lost 3 bases, and 16 bases lay in between. CDR1 and CDR2 (germline): SQVTM, ANQGSEA. The DNA for the CDR3 is TGCAGCCTCTCGACCCGGCGGGACACTGAAGCTTTCTTT. Residues: CSLSTRRDTEAFF.

The J gene is TRBJ2-7, the V gene TRBV12-3 or TRBV12-4, with TRBD1 matching 9 bases. The V and J ends lost 4 bases and 5 bases, in that order; junction bases with no gene match: 6. The CDR3 contains 14 residues. CDR3 nucleotides: TGTGCCAGCAGTTCCCGGGACAGGGAGCACGAGCAGTACTTC. Its translation is CASSSRDREHEQYF.

V usage is TRBV20-1 and J usage is TRBJ2-7; tentative D call: TRBD2 (7 bases). Germline CDR1 is DFQATT and CDR2 is SNEGSKA (reference sequence). The CDR3 length is 15 residues. V was trimmed by 0 bases and J by 4 bases, leaving 16 bases between them. CDR3 amino acids: CSARDIEAGAYEQYF. The CDR3 DNA reads as TGCAGTGCTAGAGATATAGAGGCGGGGGCGTACGAGCAGTACTTC.